This paragraph reports one TCR beta chain. Antigen: not known. This record comes from a study of relationships among human T cell subsets. TCR alpha and beta CDR3s were amplified from mRNA by semiquantitative ARM-PCR. In ARM-PCR, communal superprimers followed tagged nested gene-specific primers for exponential amplification. First-round products served as template after exonuclease removal of nested primers. TCRdb fed the multiplex PCR reads into MiXCR, producing one record per CDR3 protein. The sample consists of about 13,000 distinct CDR3 sequences, approximately 67% of them appearing once. Trimming removed 1 base from V and 4 bases from J, with 15 bases in between. The CDR3 length is 16 residues. Germline loops: CDR1 SGHAT, CDR2 FQNNGV. Study-level results: No significant subset differences appeared in V, D, J use, CDR3 length or N-additions. Over 55% of CD8+ cytotoxic sequences were in clones over 100 reads; regulatory and Th2 had few.

After CD25, CD56 and CD294 bead selections, the flow-through was collected as Th1 cells. T cell subsets were isolated with magnetic beads coated with subset-specific monoclonal antibodies. The source is a man aged 35 to 55 in good health. This sequence joins TRBV11-2 and TRBJ2-3; TRBD1 or TRBD2 may be the D gene (5 bases each). The sequenced sample was CD4+ Th1 cells sorted from blood. The CDR3 bases are TGTGCCAGCAGCTTAGTTCCAACGGGGCGTCCAGATACGCAGTATTTT. It specifies CASSLVPTGRPDTQYF. The complete variable domain, with remaining parts taken from reference TRBV11-2 and TRBJ2-3, reads EAGVAQSPRYKIIEKRQSVAFWCNPISGHATLYWYQQILGQGPKLLIQFQNNGVVDDSQLPKDRFSAERLKGVDSTLKIQPAKLEDSAVYLCASSLVPTGRPDTQYFGPGTRLTVL.